This record covers a single T cell receptor beta chain. The data were taken from a study of OX40 agonist ivuxolimab in advanced cancers. Produced via immunoSEQ multiplex PCR; TCRdb's table is partial and in-frame only. The table includes about 54,000 clones, about 91% detected once. Germline lookup yields CDR1 LNHNV and CDR2 YYDKDF (reference sequence). This CDR3 is built from 15 residues. Trimming took off 0 bases at V and 6 bases at J, with 14 bases between the two ends. The receptor was derived from an adult with an advanced solid tumor such as melanoma, head and neck, liver or kidney cancer. Source: CD4+ or CD8+ T cells sorted from blood, taken in a trial of the OX40 agonist ivuxolimab. V is TRBV15 and J is TRBJ1-2; the D gene is possibly TRBD1 (6 bases). The CDR3 loop reads CATSRDEGGKDGYTF. CDR3 sequence (DNA): TGTGCCACCAGCAGAGATGAAGGGGGTAAGGATGGCTACACCTTC. The whole variable domain, filled in from reference TRBV15 and TRBJ1-2, reads DAMVIQNPRYQVTQFGKPVTLSCSQTLNHNVMYWYQQKSSQAPKLLFHYYDKDFNNEADTPDNFQSRRPNTSFCFLDIRSPGLGDTAMYLCATSRDEGGKDGYTFGSGTRLTVV.